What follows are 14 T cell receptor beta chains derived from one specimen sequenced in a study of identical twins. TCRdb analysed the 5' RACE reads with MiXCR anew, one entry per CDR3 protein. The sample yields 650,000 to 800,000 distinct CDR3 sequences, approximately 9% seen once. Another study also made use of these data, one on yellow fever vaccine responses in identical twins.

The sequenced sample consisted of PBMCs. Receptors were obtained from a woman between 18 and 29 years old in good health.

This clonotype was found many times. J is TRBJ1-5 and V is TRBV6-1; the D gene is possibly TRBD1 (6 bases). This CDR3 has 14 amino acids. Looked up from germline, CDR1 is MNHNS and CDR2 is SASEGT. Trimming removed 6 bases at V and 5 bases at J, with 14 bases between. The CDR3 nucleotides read TGTGCCAGCAGGAGGGGGTTCGGAGATCAGCCCCAGCATTTT. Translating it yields CASRRGFGDQPQHF.

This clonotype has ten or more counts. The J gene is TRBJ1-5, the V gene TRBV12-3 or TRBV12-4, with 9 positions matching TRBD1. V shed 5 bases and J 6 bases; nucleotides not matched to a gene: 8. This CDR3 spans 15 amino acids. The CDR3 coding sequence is TGTGCCAGCAGTATACAGGGGGCGCGGAGTCAGCCCCAGCATTTT. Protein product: CASSIQGARSQPQHF.

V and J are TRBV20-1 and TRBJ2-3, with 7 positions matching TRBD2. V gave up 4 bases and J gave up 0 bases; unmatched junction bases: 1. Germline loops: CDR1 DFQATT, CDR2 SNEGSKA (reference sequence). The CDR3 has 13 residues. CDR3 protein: CSANSGSTDTQYF. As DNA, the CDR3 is TGCAGTGCTAATAGCGGGAGCACAGATACGCAGTATTTT.

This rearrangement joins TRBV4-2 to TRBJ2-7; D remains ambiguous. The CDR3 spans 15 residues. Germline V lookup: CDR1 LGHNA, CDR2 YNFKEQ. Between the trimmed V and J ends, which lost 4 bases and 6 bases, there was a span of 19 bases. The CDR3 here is CASSPNHLSLGEQYF. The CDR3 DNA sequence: TGTGCCAGCAGCCCGAATCACTTGTCTTTAGGCGAGCAGTACTTC.

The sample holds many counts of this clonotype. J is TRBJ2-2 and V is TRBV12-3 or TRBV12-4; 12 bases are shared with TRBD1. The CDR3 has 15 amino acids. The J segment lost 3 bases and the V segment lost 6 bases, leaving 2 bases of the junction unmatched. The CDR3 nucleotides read TGTGCCAGCAGGGGACAGGGGGCTTACACCGGGGAGCTGTTTTTT. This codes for CASRGQGAYTGELFF.

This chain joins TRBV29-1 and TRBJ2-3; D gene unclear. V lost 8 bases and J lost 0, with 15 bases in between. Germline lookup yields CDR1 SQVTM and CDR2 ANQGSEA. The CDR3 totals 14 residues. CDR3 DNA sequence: TGCAGCATTCGCACCCACACTAGCACAGATACGCAGTATTTT. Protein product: CSIRTHTSTDTQYF.

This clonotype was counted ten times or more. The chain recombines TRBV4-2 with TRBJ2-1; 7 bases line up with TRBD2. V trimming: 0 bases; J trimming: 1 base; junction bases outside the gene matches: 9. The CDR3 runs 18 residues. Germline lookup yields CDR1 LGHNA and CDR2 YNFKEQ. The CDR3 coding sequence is TGTGCCAGCAGCCAAGATCCCGGCGGGGGAGGTTCCTACAATGAGCAGTTCTTC. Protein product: CASSQDPGGGGSYNEQFF.

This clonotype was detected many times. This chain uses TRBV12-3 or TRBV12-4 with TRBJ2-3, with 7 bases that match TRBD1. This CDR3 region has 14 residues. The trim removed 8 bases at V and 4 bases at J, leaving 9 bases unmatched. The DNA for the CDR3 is TGTGCCAGCTTTCCGGACAGGTCCTCAGATACGCAGTATTTT. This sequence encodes CASFPDRSSDTQYF.

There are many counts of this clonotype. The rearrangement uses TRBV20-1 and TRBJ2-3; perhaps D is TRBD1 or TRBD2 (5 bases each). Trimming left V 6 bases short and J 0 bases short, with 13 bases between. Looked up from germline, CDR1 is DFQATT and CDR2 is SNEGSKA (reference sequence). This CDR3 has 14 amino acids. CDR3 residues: CSALGAVSTDTQYF. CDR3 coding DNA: TGCAGTGCCCTCGGGGCAGTTAGCACAGATACGCAGTATTTT.

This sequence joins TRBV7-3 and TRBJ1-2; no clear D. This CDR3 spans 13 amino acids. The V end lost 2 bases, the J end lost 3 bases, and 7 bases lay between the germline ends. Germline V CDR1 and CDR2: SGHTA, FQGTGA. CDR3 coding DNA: TGTGCCAGCAGCTTATCCAACTACTATGGCTACACCTTC. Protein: CASSLSNYYGYTF. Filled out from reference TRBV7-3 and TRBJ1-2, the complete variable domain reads GAGVSQTPSNKVTEKGKYVELRCDPISGHTALYWYRQSLGQGPEFLIYFQGTGAADDSGLPNDRFFAVRPEGSVSTLKIQRTERGDSAVYLCASSLSNYYGYTFGSGTRLTVV.

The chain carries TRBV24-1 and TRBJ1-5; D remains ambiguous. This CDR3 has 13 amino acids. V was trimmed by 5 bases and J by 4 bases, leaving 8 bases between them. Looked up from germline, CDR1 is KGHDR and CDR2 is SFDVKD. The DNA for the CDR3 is TGTGCCACCAGTGTGGATGTGAATCAGCCCCAGCATTTT. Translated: CATSVDVNQPQHF.

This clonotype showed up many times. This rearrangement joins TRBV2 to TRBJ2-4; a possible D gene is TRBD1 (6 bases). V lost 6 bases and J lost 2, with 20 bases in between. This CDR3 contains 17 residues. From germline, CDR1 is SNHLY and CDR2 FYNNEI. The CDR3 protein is CASRPAGHRVSKNIQYF. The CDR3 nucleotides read TGTGCCAGCAGGCCCGCCGGGCACAGGGTTTCCAAAAACATTCAGTACTTC.

The CDR3, as DNA: TGTGCCAGCAGCGGACGACAGGGGCCGAACGAGCAGTACTTC. It yields the protein CASSGRQGPNEQYF. The chain links TRBV7-9 to TRBJ2-7; 8 bases align to TRBD1. Germline lookup yields CDR1 SEHNR and CDR2 FQNEAQ (reference sequence). Germline trimming cut 5 bases from V and 5 bases from J; bases unmatched to any gene: 8. The CDR3 consists of 14 residues.

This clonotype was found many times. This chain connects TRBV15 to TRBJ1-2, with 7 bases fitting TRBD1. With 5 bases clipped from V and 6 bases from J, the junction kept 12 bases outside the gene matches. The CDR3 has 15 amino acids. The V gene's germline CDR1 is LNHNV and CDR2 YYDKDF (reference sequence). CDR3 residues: CATSGVRQGWDGYTF. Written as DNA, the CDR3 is TGTGCCACCAGCGGCGTCAGACAGGGCTGGGATGGCTACACCTTC. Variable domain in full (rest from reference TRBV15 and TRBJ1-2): DAMVIQNPRYQVTQFGKPVTLSCSQTLNHNVMYWYQQKSSQAPKLLFHYYDKDFNNEADTPDNFQSRRPNTSFCFLDIRSPGLGDTAMYLCATSGVRQGWDGYTFGSGTRLTVV.